This T cell receptor beta chain was identified in a study of T cell responses to AZD1222 COVID-19 vaccine (dated by TCRdb to about 2021). Concerning the study at large: TCR sequencing was performed for about 250 trial participants, of whom some 200 were given two doses of AZD1222 and approximately 26 were given two doses of MenACWY control vaccine. Trial participants were enrolled by age into subgroups of 18-55, 56-69 and 70-plus years, and roughly 160, 29 and 62 TCR-sequenced participants, respectively, were included in these subgroups.

The CDR3 regions of human TCRbeta chains were analyzed by immunosequencing. Under the source paper's analysis protocol: TCRs in the repertoires were matched against a reference library of SARS-CoV-2-specific TCRs that had been generated with the MIRA antigen-specificity platform. Breadth was defined as the fraction of unique TCRs that were SARS-CoV-2-associated. Depth was defined as the fraction of total T cells that were SARS-CoV-2-associated. Using the MIRA data, every spike-specific TCR was mapped to the spike region that the TCR reacted to and assigned to either a CD4 or a CD8 class. Log10-transformed breadth and depth values were compared by one-way ANOVA with Sidak's multiple comparisons tests. Here the immuneACCESS table is served through TCRdb, limited to in-frame sequences with V and J called. Missing clones are a known gap in these copies; in checked studies unresolved V genes cover under half, and the rest lacks a known reason. The V and J calls and clone size were taken over from that table, and D and trimming were inferred from the DNA. For this sample the table gives about 110,000 clones, of which around 87% were detected only once. The ten most abundant clones make up less than 4.5% of the sample.

Its CDR3 holds 14 amino acids, cysteine through phenylalanine. Only CDR3 DNA is held: 42 bases, read in frame from base 1. Based on the germline V gene, the CDR1 and CDR2 sequences are SGHRS and YFSETQ. Germline trimming: 5 bases from V, 5 bases from J; junction bases outside gene matches: 6. Overall study results and their limits: Conclusions about previously exposed vaccinees are limited, since just 6 or 7 AZD1222 recipients were seropositive for SARS-CoV-2 at baseline. After two AZD1222 doses, spike-specific TCR breadth and depth were significantly higher than at day 0 and than in MenACWY recipients. Participants were mostly white British, with more females than males. The authors suggested clonal diversity may have been underestimated. Reportedly, almost half of the unique spike-specific TCRs recognized epitopes lying outside the regions that are mutated in the B.1.351 and B.1.1.7 variants. CD4 TCRs associated with the vaccine covered the entire spike protein, and the dominant responses were in regions 160-218 and 743-854. The 56-69-year group was small, and its depth increase did not reach significance, likely because of low power. Because no day 14 peak-response samples were available, the repertoires could be characterized only after the peak T cell response.

About this clone: It has no known antigen specificity. One base away there is no much larger clone; base qualities are not given.

Interpreted using the paper, the time point label stands for: about 28 days (+/-7) after the second vaccine dose. Because spike-specific TCR depth and breadth did not differ between the two schedules, AZD1222 recipients who got a second dose at roughly 4 weeks were pooled with those who got a second dose at roughly 12 weeks. Vaccinee samples came from UK trials COV001 and COV002, including a single-blind randomized controlled phase 2/3 trial of AZD1222 (ChAdOx1 nCoV-19) in healthy adults. Trial participant PBMC samples were collected at day 0 and day 28 after the second dose for TCRbeta chain sequencing.

Rearrangement joined TRBV5-1 to TRBJ1-4; 7 of the junction bases match TRBD1. The TCR sequence derives from an adult who received the AZD1222 COVID-19 vaccine. The sample consisted of peripheral blood, taken 28 days after the second AZD1222 dose. The bases read TGCGCCAGCAGAATGGGGACAGAAAATGAAAAACTGTTTTTT. It specifies CASRMGTENEKLFF.